This T cell receptor beta chain was captured by sequencing in a study of control samples from healthy donors and cancer patients. With respect to this clone: Compared with germline, one end of the junction differs, possibly owing to a read error.

Assay used: immunoSEQ multiplex PCR; TCRdb lists only in-frame clones, some missing. In the table there are 12,000 to 15,000 clones, approximately 80% of which are singletons. The TCR originated in a female donor with lung cancer. Sequencing input: formalin-fixed, paraffin-embedded tissue.

CDR3 sequence reads: CASSPGLLETQYF. In DNA form, the CDR3 reads TGTGCTAGCAGCCCTGGACTCCTGGAGACCCAGTACTTC. This rearrangement joins TRBV7-7 to TRBJ2-5; D may be TRBD2 (5 bases). Looked up from germline, CDR1 is SSHAT and CDR2 is FNYEAQ (reference sequence). This CDR3 contains 13 residues.